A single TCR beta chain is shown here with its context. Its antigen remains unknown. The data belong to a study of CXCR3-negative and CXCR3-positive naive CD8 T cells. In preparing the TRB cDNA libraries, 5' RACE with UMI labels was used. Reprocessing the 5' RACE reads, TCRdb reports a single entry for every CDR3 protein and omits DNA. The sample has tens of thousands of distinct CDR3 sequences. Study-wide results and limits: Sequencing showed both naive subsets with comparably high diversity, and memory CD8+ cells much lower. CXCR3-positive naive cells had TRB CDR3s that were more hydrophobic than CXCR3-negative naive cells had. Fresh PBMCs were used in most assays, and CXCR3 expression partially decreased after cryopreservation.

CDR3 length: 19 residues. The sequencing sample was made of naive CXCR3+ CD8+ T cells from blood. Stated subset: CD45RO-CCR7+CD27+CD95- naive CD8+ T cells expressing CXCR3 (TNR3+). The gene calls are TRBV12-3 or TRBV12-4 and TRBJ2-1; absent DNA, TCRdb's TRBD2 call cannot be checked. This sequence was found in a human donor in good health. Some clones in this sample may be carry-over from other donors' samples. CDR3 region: CASTTSGLAGGTNYNEQFF.